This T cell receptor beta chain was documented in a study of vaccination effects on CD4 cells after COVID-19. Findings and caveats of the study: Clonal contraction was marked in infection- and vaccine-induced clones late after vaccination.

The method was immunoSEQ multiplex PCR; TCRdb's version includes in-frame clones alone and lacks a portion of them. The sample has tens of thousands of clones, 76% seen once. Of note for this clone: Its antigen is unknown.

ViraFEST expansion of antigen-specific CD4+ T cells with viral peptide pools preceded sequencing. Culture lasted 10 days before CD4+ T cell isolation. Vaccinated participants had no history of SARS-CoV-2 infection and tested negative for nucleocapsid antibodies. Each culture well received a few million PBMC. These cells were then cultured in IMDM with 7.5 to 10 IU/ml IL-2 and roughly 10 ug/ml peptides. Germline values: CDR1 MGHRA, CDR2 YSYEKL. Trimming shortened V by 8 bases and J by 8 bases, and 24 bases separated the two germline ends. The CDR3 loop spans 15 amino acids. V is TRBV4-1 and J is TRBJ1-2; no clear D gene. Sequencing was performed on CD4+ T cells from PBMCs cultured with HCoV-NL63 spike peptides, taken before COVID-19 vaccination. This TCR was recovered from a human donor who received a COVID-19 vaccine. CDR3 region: CASRSAGEAGLGYTF. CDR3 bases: TGCGCCAGCCGATCGGCGGGCGAGGCGGGGTTAGGCTACACCTTC.